This T cell receptor beta chain was recovered during a study of blood T cell repertoires in COVID-19. Study information: PBMCs, B-cell-depleted T cells, or T cells provided the cDNA or gDNA that made up the material.

Clones were read by immunoSEQ multiplex PCR, and TCRdb kept only the in-frame ones, dropping some. The sample gives 110,000 to 150,000 clones, 84% of which show up once; over 35% is in the top ten. This CDR3 region has 13 residues. V gave up 3 bases and J gave up 10 bases, with 10 bases separating them. Sequenced material: peripheral blood. The chain couples TRBV12-3 or TRBV12-4 to TRBJ1-6; D unclear. This clonotype originated in a human donor in a cohort sampled during active COVID-19. The CDR3 DNA is TGTGCCAGCAGTTTTGAGAGAATGTCACCCCTCCACTTT. This sequence encodes CASSFERMSPLHF.